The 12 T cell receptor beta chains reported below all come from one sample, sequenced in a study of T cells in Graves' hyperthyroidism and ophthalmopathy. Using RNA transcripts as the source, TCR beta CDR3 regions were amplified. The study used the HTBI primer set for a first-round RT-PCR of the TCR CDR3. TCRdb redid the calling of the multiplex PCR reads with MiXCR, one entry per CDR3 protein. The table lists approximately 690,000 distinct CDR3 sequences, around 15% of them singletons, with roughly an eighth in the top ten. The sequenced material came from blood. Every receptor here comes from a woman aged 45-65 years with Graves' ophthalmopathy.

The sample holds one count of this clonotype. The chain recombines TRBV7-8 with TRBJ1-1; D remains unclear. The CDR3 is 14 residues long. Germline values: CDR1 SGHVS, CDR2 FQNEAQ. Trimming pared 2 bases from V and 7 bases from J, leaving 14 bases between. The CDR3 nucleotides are TGTGCCAGCAGCTTATTCCCCTCCCCAAGTGAAGCTTTCTTT. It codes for CASSLFPSPSEAFF.

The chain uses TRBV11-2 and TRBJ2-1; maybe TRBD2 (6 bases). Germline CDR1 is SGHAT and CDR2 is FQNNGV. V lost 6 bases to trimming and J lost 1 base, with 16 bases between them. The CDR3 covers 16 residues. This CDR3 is CASRSGGTYSYNEQFF. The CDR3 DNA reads TGTGCCAGCAGATCAGGTGGGACTTATTCCTACAATGAGCAGTTCTTC.

CDR3 sequence: CSVTGTGAYGLAGYSYEQYF. DNA for the CDR3: TGCAGCGTTACCGGGACAGGCGCCTATGGACTAGCGGGATACTCCTACGAGCAGTACTTC. The chain uses TRBV29-1 and TRBJ2-7; 12 bases are a match to TRBD2. The CDR3 consists of 20 residues. Germline CDR1 and CDR2: SQVTM and ANQGSEA. V lost 5 bases, J lost 0 bases, and 20 bases stayed unmatched.

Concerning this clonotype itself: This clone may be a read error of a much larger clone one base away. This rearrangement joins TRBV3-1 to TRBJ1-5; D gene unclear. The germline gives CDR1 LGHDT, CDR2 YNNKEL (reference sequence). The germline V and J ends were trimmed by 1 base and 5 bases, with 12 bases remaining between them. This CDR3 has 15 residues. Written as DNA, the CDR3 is TGTGCCAGCAGCCAAGTTCCGGGATCCCATCAGCCCCAGCATTTT. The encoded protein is CASSQVPGSHQPQHF.

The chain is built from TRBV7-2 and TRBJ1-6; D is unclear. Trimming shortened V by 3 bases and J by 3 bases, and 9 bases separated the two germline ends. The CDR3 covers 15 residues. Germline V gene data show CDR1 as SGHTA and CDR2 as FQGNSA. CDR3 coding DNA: TGTGCCAGCAGCTTTGGAGGCAACTATAATTCACCCCTCCACTTT. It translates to CASSFGGNYNSPLHF.

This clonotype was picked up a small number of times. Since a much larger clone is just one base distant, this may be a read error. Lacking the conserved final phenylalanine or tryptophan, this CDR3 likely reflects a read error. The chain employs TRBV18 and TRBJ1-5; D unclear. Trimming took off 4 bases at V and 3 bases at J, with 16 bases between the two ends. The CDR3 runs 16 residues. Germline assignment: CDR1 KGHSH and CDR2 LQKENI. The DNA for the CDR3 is TGTGCCAGCTCACAAGGACTCCCCCTTACCAATCAGCCCCAGCATCTT. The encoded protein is CASSQGLPLTNQPQHL.

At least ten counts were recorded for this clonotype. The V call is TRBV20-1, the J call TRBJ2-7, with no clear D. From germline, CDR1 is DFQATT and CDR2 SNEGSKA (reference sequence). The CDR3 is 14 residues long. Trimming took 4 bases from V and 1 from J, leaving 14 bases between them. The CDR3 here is CSATGQTRSYEQYF. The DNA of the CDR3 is TGCAGTGCTACCGGTCAGACTCGGTCCTACGAGCAGTACTTC.

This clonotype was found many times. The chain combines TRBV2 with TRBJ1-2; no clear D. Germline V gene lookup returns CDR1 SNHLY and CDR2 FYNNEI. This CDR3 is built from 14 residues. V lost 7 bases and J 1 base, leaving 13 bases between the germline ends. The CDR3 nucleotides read TGTGCCAGCAAGAGGCAGGACCTTAACTATGGCTACACCTTC. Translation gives CASKRQDLNYGYTF.

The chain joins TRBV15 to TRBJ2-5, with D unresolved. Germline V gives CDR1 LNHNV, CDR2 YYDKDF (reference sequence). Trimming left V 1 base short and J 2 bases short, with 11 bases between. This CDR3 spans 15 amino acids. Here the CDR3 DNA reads TGTGCCACCAGCAGAGGGGCCGGCCATCAAGAGACCCAGTACTTC. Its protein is CATSRGAGHQETQYF. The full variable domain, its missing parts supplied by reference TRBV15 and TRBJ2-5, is DAMVIQNPRYQVTQFGKPVTLSCSQTLNHNVMYWYQQKSSQAPKLLFHYYDKDFNNEADTPDNFQSRRPNTSFCFLDIRSPGLGDTAMYLCATSRGAGHQETQYFGPGTRLLVL.

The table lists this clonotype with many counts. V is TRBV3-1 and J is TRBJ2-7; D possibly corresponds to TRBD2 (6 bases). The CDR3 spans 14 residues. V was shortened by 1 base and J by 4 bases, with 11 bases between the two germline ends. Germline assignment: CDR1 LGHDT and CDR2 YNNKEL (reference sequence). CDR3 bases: TGTGCCAGCAGCCAAGTGGAGGGGACGTACGAGCAGTACTTC. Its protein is CASSQVEGTYEQYF.

The CDR3 nucleotides are TGTGCCACCAGCACAGCAACAGCCATCTATGGCTACACCTTC. Residues: CATSTATAIYGYTF. V usage is TRBV15 and J usage is TRBJ1-2; D is ambiguous. Trimming took off 4 bases at V and 4 bases at J, with 13 bases between the two ends. Looked up from germline, CDR1 is LNHNV and CDR2 is YYDKDF (reference sequence). CDR3 length: 14 amino acids. Variable domain in full (rest from reference TRBV15 and TRBJ1-2): DAMVIQNPRYQVTQFGKPVTLSCSQTLNHNVMYWYQQKSSQAPKLLFHYYDKDFNNEADTPDNFQSRRPNTSFCFLDIRSPGLGDTAMYLCATSTATAIYGYTFGSGTRLTVV.

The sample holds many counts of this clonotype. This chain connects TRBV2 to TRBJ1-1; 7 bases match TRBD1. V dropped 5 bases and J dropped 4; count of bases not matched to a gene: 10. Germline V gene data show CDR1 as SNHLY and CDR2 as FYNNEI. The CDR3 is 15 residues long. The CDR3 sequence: CASSKPQGQSTEAFF. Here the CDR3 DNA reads TGTGCCAGCAGTAAGCCCCAGGGACAGAGCACTGAAGCTTTCTTT.